What follows describes a single TCR beta chain. Antigen specificity is unknown. This record comes from a study of CD8 T cells in ankylosing spondylitis. Study-wide findings and caveats: There was a TCR beta motif, made of roughly eight highly homologous variants, that appeared characteristic of ankylosing spondylitis blood. The clones that were linked to disease were reported to be significantly enriched in matched synovial fluid samples from ankylosing spondylitis patients. Prior work had noted some motif variants in reactive arthritis blood and synovial fluid.

The CDR3 has 16 amino acids. V was pared by 0 bases and J by 4 bases, with 8 bases of the junction left unmatched. Per the germline V gene, CDR1 is DFQATT and CDR2 is SNEGSKA (reference sequence). 5'-RACE, quantitative and with molecular barcodes, yielded the TCR beta libraries. TCRdb independently ran MiXCR on the 5' RACE reads; one entry per CDR3 protein. The profile shows fewer than 250,000 distinct CDR3 sequences, around a quarter of them singletons. This sequence originates from a male donor with ankylosing spondylitis or in good health (not recorded which). Input material: blood, either unsorted or a sorted T cell fraction (not recorded which). The V gene is TRBV20-1, the J gene TRBJ2-1; 8 nucleotides line up with TRBD2. The DNA of the CDR3 is TGCAGTGCTAGAGACGGGTCGGGAGGGCAATACAATGAGCAGTTCTTC. This encodes CSARDGSGGQYNEQFF.